Listed here is a single T cell receptor (beta chain). This clonotype was observed a handful of times. It has no known antigen specificity. Per-base quality was not reported, and no clone a single base away is much larger than it. This specimen comes from a study of immune heterogeneity within non-small cell lung tumors (dated by TCRdb to 2016 to 2019). Background for the entire study: By histology, the tumors included roughly 9 non-squamous carcinomas, a handful of squamous cell carcinomas and 1 tumor not otherwise specified. Binding of neoantigens to the HLA alleles of each patient was predicted with netMHCpan-3.0 for mutant peptides of 8 to 11 amino acids. Whole-exome sequencing, RNA-seq and TCR beta repertoire sequencing were combined for multiple spatially distinct regions from each NSCLC tumor so that intratumoral immune heterogeneity could be examined. Transcriptome data were available for just about 40 loci from around twelve patients, whereas TCR repertoire analysis spanned approximately 57 tumor loci from 15 patients.

Points the paper makes about the study in general: Individual patients mostly had different high-frequency TCR beta clonotypes. Identical dominant CDR3B clonotypes recurred across loci within a patient, yet different tumor locations also harbored unique high-frequency clones. Local T-cell repertoire clonality showed a statistically significant but moderate positive correlation with local tumor mutational burden (R around 0.34).

For the TCR template, genomic DNA was extracted from bulk tumor tissue, and 500 to 600 ng of gDNA was amplified for each sample. During surgery, multiple biopsies were taken from each primary tumor and placed as far apart as possible within the tumor mass. The study cohort was described as untreated, and patients were newly diagnosed NSCLC cases undergoing curative surgery. The samples came from under 19 patients with newly diagnosed non-small cell lung cancer who were having surgery intended to be curative. A couple of independent pathologists reviewed the resected tumor masses. Only DNA and RNA samples of high quality went on to sequencing. V loses 4 bases, J loses 3 bases, and the germline ends lie 13 bases apart. From cysteine to phenylalanine, the CDR3 is 14 amino acids long. Only CDR3 DNA remains: 42 bases, in frame from the first base. CDR1 and CDR2 are read off the germline V gene as SQVTM and ANQGSEA.

The TCR beta CDR3 region was amplified with a multiplex PCR system whose first round ran for 9 to 10 cycles using 32 V-gene forward primers and 13 J-gene reverse primers. A QIAGEN Multiplex PCR Kit was used for first-round PCR, and the primer sequences were filed in Chinese patent CN105087789A. A second PCR round added Illumina universal primers using the Phusion High-Fidelity PCR Kit. TCR libraries were paired-end sequenced at 151 bp read length on the Illumina HiSeq X Ten platform. The study's own analysis went as follows. Cutadapt removed reads without multiplex PCR primers, PEAR merged read pairs, and MiXCR with default settings called CDR3 regions. Repertoire diversity was assessed by Shannon entropy, and clonality was calculated as one minus the Shannon entropy divided by the ln of the count of productive unique sequences. A clonotype counted as a dominant or high-frequency T-cell clone when its frequency was 0.5% or higher. TCRdb reprocessing: public reads trimmed at Q25 with fastp, clones called with MiXCR, in-frame beta chains kept. Records with the same CDR3 protein are collapsed into one entry carrying the most frequent genes and DNA. TCRdb's processing, not the authors' own work, is the source of the V and J calls. The sample yields approximately 19,000 distinct CDR3 sequences; less than 35% were counted once. The ten largest make up 4.1% of the sample.

Recombination connected TRBV29-1 to TRBJ1-5; tentative D gene TRBD1, with 6 bases matching. The TCR sequence derives from a man between 40 and 49 years old with non-small cell lung cancer. Sequenced sample: lung tumor tissue. The DNA reads TGCAGCGTTGCTACAGGGTTCGCCAATCAGCCCCAGCATTTT. It translates to CSVATGFANQPQHF.